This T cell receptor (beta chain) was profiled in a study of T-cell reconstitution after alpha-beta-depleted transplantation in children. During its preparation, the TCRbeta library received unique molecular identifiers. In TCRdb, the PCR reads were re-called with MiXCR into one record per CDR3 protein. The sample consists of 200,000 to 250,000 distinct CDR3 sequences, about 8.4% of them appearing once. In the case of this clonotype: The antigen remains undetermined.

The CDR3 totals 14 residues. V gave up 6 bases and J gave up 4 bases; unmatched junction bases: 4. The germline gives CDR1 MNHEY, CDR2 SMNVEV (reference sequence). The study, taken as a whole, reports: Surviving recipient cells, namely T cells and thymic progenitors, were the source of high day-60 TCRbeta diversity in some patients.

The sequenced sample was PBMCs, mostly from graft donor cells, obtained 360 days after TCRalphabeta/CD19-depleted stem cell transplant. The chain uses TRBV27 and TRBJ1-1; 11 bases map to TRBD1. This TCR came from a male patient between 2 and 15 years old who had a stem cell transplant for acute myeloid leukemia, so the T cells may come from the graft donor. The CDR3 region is CASRRTGGPTEAFF. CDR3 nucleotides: TGTGCCAGCAGGCGGACAGGGGGCCCCACTGAAGCTTTCTTT.